The sequence of this T cell receptor (beta chain) was determined in a study of shared clonotypes between healthy human individuals. Findings of the study overall: The donor pool, a small one, limited the genetic and exposure-history diversity represented.

Deep was the level used in running the assay. Some clones are missing from TCRdb's copy, which holds only in-frame ones; the method was immunoSEQ multiplex PCR. The data show some 1,100,000 clones, about four fifths seen once. This clone has just a few counts. Its antigen remains unidentified. The CDR3 contains 14 residues. Trimming cost V 2 bases and J 5 bases, with 9 bases left between them. The germline gives CDR1 MNHEY, CDR2 SMNVEV (reference sequence). This sequence originates from a man between 18 and 29 years old in good health. Some clones in this sample may be carry-over from other donors' samples. The sequenced sample was memory CD4+ T cells from PBMCs. Subset specified: CD45RA-negative fraction. V usage is TRBV27 and J usage is TRBJ1-4; D uncertain. CDR3 coding DNA: TGTGCCAGCAGTTTAACTAGATCCAATGAAAAACTGTTTTTT. Its protein product is CASSLTRSNEKLFF.